This T cell receptor beta chain stems from a study of PD-L1 blockade in urothelial cancer. Study background: Median T cell yield per blood sample was about 140,000 cells. General study findings and limits: Tumor-associated blood clones were expanded more by durable-benefit patients at 3 weeks.

Comment on this clone: Its antigen is unknown.

CDR1 is SGHDN, CDR2 FVKESK, per germline. The CDR3 sequence is 17 residues long. V lost 4 bases to trimming and J lost 3 bases; unmatched junction nucleotides: 8. Clones were sequenced by immunoSEQ multiplex PCR, and TCRdb holds only the in-frame ones, with some missing. Found here are some 80,000 clones, about 82% of them singletons; the top ten hold about 6.2%. Time point defined: pretreatment peripheral blood. The sequences come from PBMCs, collected around atezolizumab (anti-PD-L1) treatment. The chain recombines TRBV14 with TRBJ2-7; 14 nucleotides align to TRBD2. The TCR comes from a man between 40 and 49 years old with urothelial cancer. In nucleotides, the CDR3 is TGTGCCAGCAGCCGGGGAACGGGACTAGCGGGAGTCTACGAGCAGTACTTC. Translated: CASSRGTGLAGVYEQYF. Full variable domain (outside the CDR3, taken from reference TRBV14 and TRBJ2-7): EAGVTQFPSHSVIEKGQTVTLRCDPISGHDNLYWYRRVMGKEIKFLLHFVKESKQDESGMPNNRFLAERTGGTYSTLKVQPAELEDSGVYFCASSRGTGLAGVYEQYFGPGTRLTVT.